A selection of T cell receptor beta chains follows, all from one sample in a study of shared clonotypes between healthy human individuals. Some clones are missing from TCRdb's copy, which holds only in-frame ones; the method was immunoSEQ multiplex PCR. The data show around 2.1 million clones, 95% seen once. Sequencing was done on a sample of naive CD4+ T cells sorted from blood. The receptors stem from a man aged 18 to 30 in good health. CDR3s include the opening cysteine and the closing phenylalanine or tryptophan. Each record gives: clone size, V gene, J gene, D gene, CDR3 DNA, CDR3 protein. The D gene is left open where the match is weak. Some rows mark clone size as missing; the rest say once, few, many or name a class of expanded clone.

clone_size: NA
v_call: TRBV9
j_call: TRBJ2-2
d_call: TRBD2
cdr3_nt: TGTGCCAGCAGCGCCCTCTTTATGGGGGGGACGAACACCGGGGAGCTGTTTTTT
cdr3_aa: CASSALFMGGTNTGELFF

clone_size: NA
v_call: TRBV4-3
j_call: TRBJ1-6
d_call: NA
cdr3_nt: TGCGCCAGCAGCCAAGGGGTGGGTTACGATTCACCCCTCCACTTT
cdr3_aa: CASSQGVGYDSPLHF

clone_size: NA
v_call: TRBV6-5
j_call: TRBJ1-6
d_call: NA
cdr3_nt: TGTGCCAGCAGTTACCGGGACCTGGGGGTTTCACCCCTCCACTTT
cdr3_aa: CASSYRDLGVSPLHF

clone_size: once
v_call: TRBV18
j_call: TRBJ1-3
d_call: NA
cdr3_nt: TGTGCCAGCTCACCACAGTCCCCTGGAAACACCATATATTTT
cdr3_aa: CASSPQSPGNTIYF

clone_size: NA
v_call: TRBV28
j_call: TRBJ2-7
d_call: NA
cdr3_nt: TGTGCCAGCAGGTCAAGCTATGGATTCCACGAGCAGTACTTC
cdr3_aa: CASRSSYGFHEQYF

clone_size: once
v_call: TRBV6-1
j_call: TRBJ1-6
d_call: NA
cdr3_nt: TGTGCCAGCAGAGCACAGGGTACCATTTCACCCCTCCACTTT
cdr3_aa: CASRAQGTISPLHF

clone_size: NA
v_call: TRBV19
j_call: TRBJ1-5
d_call: NA
cdr3_nt: TGTGCCAGTACCCTTGGGCGGGAACGAAGCAATCAGCCCCAGCATTTT
cdr3_aa: CASTLGRERSNQPQHF

clone_size: NA
v_call: TRBV7-2
j_call: TRBJ1-5
d_call: TRBD1
cdr3_nt: TGTGCCAGCAGCTTAGTCGGACAGGGGGCTCAGCCCCAGCATTTT
cdr3_aa: CASSLVGQGAQPQHF

clone_size: NA
v_call: TRBV19
j_call: TRBJ1-6
d_call: TRBD1
cdr3_nt: TGTGCCAGTAGTAGACAGGGTGGTTCACCCCTCCACTTT
cdr3_aa: CASSRQGGSPLHF

clone_size: NA
v_call: TRBV11-2
j_call: TRBJ2-1
d_call: NA
cdr3_nt: TGTGCCAGCAGCTTGGAGGTCTACAATGAGCAGTTCTTC
cdr3_aa: CASSLEVYNEQFF

clone_size: NA
v_call: TRBV5-8
j_call: TRBJ1-5
d_call: NA
cdr3_nt: TGTGCCAGCAGCTTGGCCTGGCGTTGGAACAATCAGCCCCAGCATTTT
cdr3_aa: CASSLAWRWNNQPQHF

clone_size: NA
v_call: TRBV15
j_call: TRBJ1-6
d_call: NA
cdr3_nt: TGTGCCACCAGCAGACCTGGCGGTGGATCACCCCTCCACTTT
cdr3_aa: CATSRPGGGSPLHF

clone_size: NA
v_call: TRBV7-2
j_call: TRBJ1-2
d_call: NA
cdr3_nt: TGTGCCAGCAGCTTACAGGGATCGCGAGGCTACACCTTC
cdr3_aa: CASSLQGSRGYTF

clone_size: NA
v_call: TRBV18
j_call: TRBJ1-2
d_call: NA
cdr3_nt: TGTGCCAGCTCTTACCACCGAGGGCCCCAGGGCCCTAACTATGGCTACACCTTC
cdr3_aa: CASSYHRGPQGPNYGYTF

clone_size: few
v_call: TRBV10-1
j_call: TRBJ1-6
d_call: NA
cdr3_nt: TGCGCCATCGCTGGCTCACCCCTCCACTTT
cdr3_aa: CAIAGSPLHF

clone_size: NA
v_call: TRBV10-3
j_call: TRBJ2-7
d_call: TRBD1
cdr3_nt: TGTGCCATCAGCGACAGGGGGAGCCACGAGCAGTACTTC
cdr3_aa: CAISDRGSHEQYF

clone_size: NA
v_call: TRBV18
j_call: TRBJ2-3
d_call: TRBD2
cdr3_nt: TGTGCCAGCTCACCGAGATTAGCGGGAGCTATAGATACGCAGTATTTT
cdr3_aa: CASSPRLAGAIDTQYF

clone_size: NA
v_call: TRBV6-5
j_call: TRBJ2-7
d_call: TRBD2
cdr3_nt: TGTGCCAGCAGGGGTGCGGGAGCCTTCGACGAGCAGTACTTC
cdr3_aa: CASRGAGAFDEQYF

clone_size: NA
v_call: TRBV7-8
j_call: TRBJ2-1
d_call: NA
cdr3_nt: TGTGCCAGCAGCTTTTCTGGCAATGAGCAGTTCTTC
cdr3_aa: CASSFSGNEQFF

clone_size: few
v_call: TRBV5-4
j_call: TRBJ1-2
d_call: NA
cdr3_nt: TGTGCCAGCAGCCCTGACAGTAACTATGGCTACACCTTC
cdr3_aa: CASSPDSNYGYTF

clone_size: NA
v_call: TRBV5-1
j_call: TRBJ2-1
d_call: NA
cdr3_nt: TGCGCCAGCAGCCCGGATCATCGGACTATAGGGTATAATGAGCAGTTCTTC
cdr3_aa: CASSPDHRTIGYNEQFF

clone_size: NA
v_call: TRBV2
j_call: TRBJ1-5
d_call: TRBD1
cdr3_nt: TGTGCCAGCCGGGACAGGGTCGGTCAGCCCCAGCATTTT
cdr3_aa: CASRDRVGQPQHF

clone_size: once
v_call: TRBV7-2
j_call: TRBJ2-7
d_call: NA
cdr3_nt: TGTGCCAGCAGCCCCAGTGGGGGGCTCTACGAGCAGTACTTC
cdr3_aa: CASSPSGGLYEQYF

clone_size: NA
v_call: TRBV30
j_call: TRBJ1-5
d_call: NA
cdr3_nt: TGTGCCTGGAGTGTACGTCGGGACGGCAATCAGCCCCAGCATTTT
cdr3_aa: CAWSVRRDGNQPQHF

clone_size: NA
v_call: TRBV19
j_call: TRBJ1-1
d_call: TRBD1
cdr3_nt: TGTGCCAGTAGTATAGGCAGGGACAGCTCGAACACTGAAGCTTTCTTT
cdr3_aa: CASSIGRDSSNTEAFF

clone_size: NA
v_call: TRBV2
j_call: TRBJ2-4
d_call: TRBD1
cdr3_nt: TGTGCCAGCAGTGACGGGACAGGCCTAGCCAAAAACATTCAGTACTTC
cdr3_aa: CASSDGTGLAKNIQYF

clone_size: NA
v_call: TRBV5-1
j_call: TRBJ2-7
d_call: NA
cdr3_nt: TGCGCCAGCAGAGGACAGACTTTTGCCTACGAGCAGTACTTC
cdr3_aa: CASRGQTFAYEQYF

clone_size: NA
v_call: TRBV11-2
j_call: TRBJ1-1
d_call: NA
cdr3_nt: TGTGCCAGCAGCTTAGCTGTGGAAGCTTTCTTT
cdr3_aa: CASSLAVEAFF

clone_size: few
v_call: TRBV5-1
j_call: TRBJ1-2
d_call: NA
cdr3_nt: TGCGCCAGCAGCTTGGAACAGAACTATGGCTACACCTTC
cdr3_aa: CASSLEQNYGYTF

clone_size: NA
v_call: TRBV7-9
j_call: TRBJ1-2
d_call: TRBD1
cdr3_nt: TGTGCCAGCAGCCTCACAGGGGGCGTAACTAACTATGGCTACACCTTC
cdr3_aa: CASSLTGGVTNYGYTF

clone_size: NA
v_call: TRBV4-1
j_call: TRBJ2-2
d_call: NA
cdr3_nt: TGCGCCAGCAGCTCCGTGGGCAAAGGGTACACCGGGGAGCTGTTTTTT
cdr3_aa: CASSSVGKGYTGELFF

clone_size: once
v_call: TRBV6-5
j_call: TRBJ2-7
d_call: TRBD1
cdr3_nt: TGTGCCAGCAGTGGACCGGGACAGGGGGAGTACGAGCAGTACTTC
cdr3_aa: CASSGPGQGEYEQYF

clone_size: NA
v_call: TRBV15
j_call: TRBJ1-5
d_call: NA
cdr3_nt: TGTGCCACCAGCAAGGAGGAAAATCAGCCCCAGCATTTT
cdr3_aa: CATSKEENQPQHF

clone_size: NA
v_call: TRBV5-6
j_call: TRBJ1-4
d_call: NA
cdr3_nt: TGTGCCAGCAGCCAAAAACCCCTAGGGACTAATGAAAAACTGTTTTTT
cdr3_aa: CASSQKPLGTNEKLFF

clone_size: NA
v_call: TRBV30
j_call: TRBJ2-3
d_call: NA
cdr3_nt: TGTGCCTGGAGTGTATCCGCTAGCACAGATACGCAGTATTTT
cdr3_aa: CAWSVSASTDTQYF

clone_size: NA
v_call: TRBV4-3
j_call: TRBJ2-1
d_call: NA
cdr3_nt: TGCGCCAGCAGCCAAAGGTCCTATTATGGGGAGTCACCCAATGAGCAGTTCTTC
cdr3_aa: CASSQRSYYGESPNEQFF

clone_size: NA
v_call: TRBV28
j_call: TRBJ2-5
d_call: NA
cdr3_nt: TGTGCCAGCAGTTCTGGTTCCCGGGAGACCCAGTACTTC
cdr3_aa: CASSSGSRETQYF

clone_size: NA
v_call: TRBV7-2
j_call: TRBJ1-2
d_call: TRBD1
cdr3_nt: TGTGCCAGCAGCTTCCCCCGGGACAGGGGTGGAGGCTACACCTTC
cdr3_aa: CASSFPRDRGGGYTF

clone_size: NA
v_call: TRBV4-1
j_call: TRBJ2-1
d_call: NA
cdr3_nt: TGCGCCAGCAGCCAAGAGAGCCAGCAGTTCTTC
cdr3_aa: CASSQESQQFF

clone_size: NA
v_call: TRBV29-1
j_call: TRBJ2-7
d_call: NA
cdr3_nt: TGCAGCGCCGGCGACACCTACGAGCAGTACTTC
cdr3_aa: CSAGDTYEQYF

clone_size: NA
v_call: TRBV5-4
j_call: TRBJ2-1
d_call: TRBD2
cdr3_nt: TGTGCCAGCAGCGCCCAGCGGGGCAATGAGCAGTTCTTC
cdr3_aa: CASSAQRGNEQFF

clone_size: NA
v_call: TRBV19
j_call: TRBJ2-7
d_call: NA
cdr3_nt: TGTGCCAGTAGCCCGGACGGGTTTAGCTCCTACGAGCAGTACTTC
cdr3_aa: CASSPDGFSSYEQYF

clone_size: NA
v_call: TRBV5-1
j_call: TRBJ2-5
d_call: TRBD1
cdr3_nt: TGCGCCAGCAGCGCCCGGGACAGGGGGCAGGGGACCCAGTACTTC
cdr3_aa: CASSARDRGQGTQYF

clone_size: NA
v_call: TRBV5-4
j_call: TRBJ2-1
d_call: TRBD2
cdr3_nt: TGTGCCAGCAGCTTAACTAGCGGGACCTACAATGAGCAGTTCTTC
cdr3_aa: CASSLTSGTYNEQFF

clone_size: NA
v_call: TRBV7-2
j_call: TRBJ2-5
d_call: TRBD1
cdr3_nt: TGTGCCAGCAGCTTGCGACAGGGGGGAGAGACCCAGTACTTC
cdr3_aa: CASSLRQGGETQYF

clone_size: NA
v_call: TRBV7-9
j_call: TRBJ2-6
d_call: NA
cdr3_nt: TGTGCCAGCAGCTTAGCGAGGGAACCCGCCTCTGGGGCCAACGTCCTGACTTTC
cdr3_aa: CASSLAREPASGANVLTF

clone_size: NA
v_call: TRBV7-2
j_call: TRBJ2-3
d_call: NA
cdr3_nt: TGTGCCAGCAGCTTAGCGATGCACACAGATACGCAGTATTTT
cdr3_aa: CASSLAMHTDTQYF

clone_size: NA
v_call: TRBV6-1
j_call: TRBJ1-6
d_call: NA
cdr3_nt: TGTGCCAGCAGCGCAGGGTTTTCTAGGTCACCCCTCCACTTT
cdr3_aa: CASSAGFSRSPLHF